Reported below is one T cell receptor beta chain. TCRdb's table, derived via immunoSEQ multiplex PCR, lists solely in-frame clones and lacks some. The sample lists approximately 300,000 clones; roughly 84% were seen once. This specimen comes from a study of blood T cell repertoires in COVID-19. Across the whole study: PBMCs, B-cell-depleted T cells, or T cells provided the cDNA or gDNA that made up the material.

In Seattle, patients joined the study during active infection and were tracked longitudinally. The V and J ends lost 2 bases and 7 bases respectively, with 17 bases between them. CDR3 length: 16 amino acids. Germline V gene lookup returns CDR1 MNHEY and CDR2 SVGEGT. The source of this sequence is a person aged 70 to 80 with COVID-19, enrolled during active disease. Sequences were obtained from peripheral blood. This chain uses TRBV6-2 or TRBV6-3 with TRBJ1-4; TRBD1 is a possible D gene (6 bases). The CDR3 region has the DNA TGTGCCAGCAGTTACCATCCGGGACAAAACATTGAAAAACTGTTTTTT. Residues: CASSYHPGQNIEKLFF.